The rows below give T cell receptor beta chains drawn from one sample of a study of blood T cells in healthy people across ages. TCRdb fed the 5' RACE reads into MiXCR, producing one record per CDR3 protein. The repertoire holds 1,800,000 or so distinct CDR3 sequences, with about two fifths as singletons. Sequenced material: blood. The receptors stem from a human donor in good health. The conserved cysteine and the conserved F or W are not part of the CDR3 here.

j_gene	v_gene	CDR3aa
TRBJ1-2	TRBV28	ASSLEGTGANYGYT
TRBJ1-2	TRBV18	ASSPEGTNGYT
TRBJ1-1	TRBV4-3	ASSLELTGLNTEAF
TRBJ1-2	TRBV27	ASRRTGGERYT
TRBJ1-1	TRBV4-3	ASSQQGPSEYMNTEAF
TRBJ2-4	TRBV7-2	ASSTQGIPQY
TRBJ2-3	TRBV7-2	ASSLDPVGDTQY
TRBJ2-3	TRBV7-2	ASSPSLAGAITDTQY
TRBJ2-7	TRBV5-6	ASSLSDEQY
TRBJ2-3	TRBV4-2	ASSQDNKQY
TRBJ1-1	TRBV19	ASTARDRGRDTEAF
TRBJ1-5	TRBV5-1	ASSLGGQQHQPQH
TRBJ1-1	TRBV20-1	SARVVHTEAF
TRBJ1-5	TRBV28	VTTRGALSNQPQH
TRBJ2-7	TRBV6-6	ASSYSEPYEQY
TRBJ1-1	TRBV5-4	ASSPPGHLGNTEAF
TRBJ1-1	TRBV3-1	ASSQGRTGGEAF
TRBJ2-5	TRBV4-3	ASSQDALETQY
TRBJ2-3	TRBV7-2	ASSLGPGLAGDTDTQY
TRBJ2-7	TRBV5-6	ASSDPRSSYEQY
TRBJ2-3	TRBV4-1	ASSQDGRGGRVPQY
TRBJ2-3	TRBV20-1	SARYGDTQY
TRBJ2-7	TRBV27	ASTPTGGMGYYEQY